This TCR beta chain is from a study of graft-versus-host responses after intestinal transplantation. Lymphocytes (intraepithelial and lamina propria) were released by processing the graft tissue. The data were produced by immunoSEQ multiplex PCR, yet TCRdb's version contains in-frame clones alone and is incomplete. The sample holds around 7,700 clones, about 68% seen once. Germline V gene sequence: CDR1 MNHEY, CDR2 SVGAGI. The CDR3 contains 14 residues. V lost 5 bases, J lost 0 bases, and 10 bases lay in between. Sequenced here: ileum tissue, sampled roughly 230 days after intestinal transplant. This rearrangement joins TRBV6-5 to TRBJ1-2; no clear D gene. The sequence was collected from a human patient who received an intestinal transplant, so some T cells may come from the graft donor. The CDR3 DNA reads as TGTGCCAGCAGTGAAACAGCCGCTAACTATGGCTACACCTTC. It encodes CASSETAANYGYTF.